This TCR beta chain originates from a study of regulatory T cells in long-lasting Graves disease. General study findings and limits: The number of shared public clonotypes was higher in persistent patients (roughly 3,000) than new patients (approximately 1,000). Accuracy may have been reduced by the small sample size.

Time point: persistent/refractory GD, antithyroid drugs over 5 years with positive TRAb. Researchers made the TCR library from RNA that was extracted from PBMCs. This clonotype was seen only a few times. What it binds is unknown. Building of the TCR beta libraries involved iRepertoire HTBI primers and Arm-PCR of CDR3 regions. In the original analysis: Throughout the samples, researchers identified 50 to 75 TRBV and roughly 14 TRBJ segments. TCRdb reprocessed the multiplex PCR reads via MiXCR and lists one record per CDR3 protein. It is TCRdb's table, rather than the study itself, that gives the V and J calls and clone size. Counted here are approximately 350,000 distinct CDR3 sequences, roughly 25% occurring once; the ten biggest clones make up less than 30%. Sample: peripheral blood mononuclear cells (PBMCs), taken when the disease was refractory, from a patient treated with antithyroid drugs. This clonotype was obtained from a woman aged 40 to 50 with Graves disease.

CDR3 in DNA: TGTGCCCAGCAGGACCGGACAGGGCCGGGGGCCCAGTACTTC. This gives the protein CAQQDRTGPGAQYF. This chain uses TRBV7-2 with TRBJ2-5, with TRBD1 identical over 8 bases. The germline gives CDR1 SGHTA, CDR2 FQGNSA. This CDR3 has 14 amino acids. Losses at the gene ends were 11 bases for V and 9 bases for J; bases not matched to a gene: 17. Combining the CDR3 with reference TRBV7-2 and TRBJ2-5 gives the whole variable domain GAGVSQSPSNKVTEKGKDVELRCDPISGHTALYWYRQSLGQGLEFLIYFQGNSAPDKSGLPSDRFSAERTGGSVSTLTIQRTQQEDSAVYLCAQQDRTGPGAQYFGPGTRLLVL.